Sequencing of this T cell receptor beta chain was carried out in a study of metastatic and nonmetastatic thyroid tumors. About the study: The authors compared repertoires across blood and tumor or nodule tissue from malignant and benign thyroid patients.

This clone was picked up a small number of times. Its antigen remains unidentified. Prior to thyroid surgery, none of the patients had received any treatment. Authors' methods: CDR3 was compared across clinicopathological groups, and the resulting differences were used to build a distant-metastasis classifier for papillary thyroid cancer. TCRdb reanalyzed the PCR reads with MiXCR. The V and J calls here are based on TCRdb, not the publication. The sample yields 3,500 to 4,500 clones, roughly a quarter seen once. Study-wide points: As reported, TCR beta diversity in blood and tumor was significantly higher in malignant thyroid tumors than in benign nodules.

The germline V gene has CDR1 MNHNS and CDR2 SASEGT. With V trimmed by 6 bases and J by 3 bases, 3 bases remained unmatched. The CDR3 has 14 amino acids. This clonotype was obtained from a male donor with papillary thyroid cancer or a benign thyroid nodule (not recorded which). Some clones in this sample may be carry-over from other donors' samples. Sequences were obtained from tumor tissue. The V call is TRBV6-1, the J call TRBJ2-2; 8 bases map to TRBD2. The CDR3 DNA is TGTGCCAGCAGGGCGGGGGGCGACACCGGGGAGCTGTTTTTT. It is translated as CASRAGGDTGELFF.